These 12 T cell receptor beta chains were all obtained from the same sample, sequenced in a study of glioma-infiltrating T cells. Using RNA template, CDR3s of TCR alpha and beta were amplified with iRepertoire arm-PCR. TCRdb ran MiXCR on the multiplex PCR reads and lists one entry per CDR3 protein. The table lists about 140,000 distinct CDR3 sequences, about two fifths of them singletons. Material: glioma tissue, nonneoplastic brain tissue, or PBMCs (not recorded which). The receptor source for this set is a human donor with low-grade glioma or glioblastoma, undergoing nonglioma brain surgery, or in good health (not recorded which).

CDR3 nucleotide sequence: TGTGCCAGCAGCTTATCCGGGGGGAAGAACAATGAGCAGTTCTTC. Residues: CASSLSGGKNNEQFF. V is TRBV7-9 and J is TRBJ2-1, with TRBD2 matching 7 bases. This CDR3 region has 15 residues. Losses at the gene ends were 2 bases for V and 5 bases for J; bases not matched to a gene: 6. Germline CDR1 reads SEHNR; CDR2 reads FQNEAQ (reference sequence).

About this clonotype: The germline gene is not matched at one end of the junction; a read error may be the cause. The rearrangement joins TRBV28 to TRBJ2-3; 7 bases match TRBD2. Germline V CDR1 and CDR2: MDHEN, SYDVKM. The CDR3 totals 12 residues. The CDR3 DNA follows: TGTGCCAGCGGGAGGGCGATAGATACGCGGTATTTT. Encoded protein: CASGRAIDTRYF.

This rearrangement joins TRBV4-3 to TRBJ2-7; D ambiguous. Trimming took 0 bases from V and 1 from J, leaving 10 bases between them. This CDR3 has 15 residues. Germline V gene sequence: CDR1 LGHNA, CDR2 YSLEER. The CDR3 here is CASSQERELSYEQYF. The CDR3 bases are TGCGCCAGCAGCCAAGAACGCGAGCTTTCCTACGAGCAGTACTTC.

This clonotype turned up a few times. J is TRBJ2-7 and V is TRBV7-2; D unclear. Trimming removed 2 bases at V and 0 bases at J, with 17 bases between. The germline gives CDR1 SGHTA, CDR2 FQGNSA. This CDR3 spans 17 amino acids. CDR3 amino acids: CASSLRLGTALSYEQYF. The CDR3 bases are TGTGCCAGCAGCTTACGTCTGGGTACAGCCCTCTCCTACGAGCAGTACTTC.

The V and J genes are TRBV2 and TRBJ1-5; D is possibly TRBD1 (6 bases). Germline CDR1 and CDR2: SNHLY and FYNNEI. The germline V and J ends were trimmed by 5 bases and 5 bases, with 10 bases remaining between them. CDR3 length: 13 amino acids. The CDR3 coding sequence is TGTGCCAGCAGTCCACAGGGAGATCAGCCCCAGCATTTT. Amino acid sequence: CASSPQGDQPQHF.

J is TRBJ2-5 and V is TRBV20-1, with D possibly matching TRBD1 (5 bases). Germline CDR1 and CDR2: DFQATT and SNEGSKA (reference sequence). Trimming stripped 2 bases from V and 2 bases from J, with 12 bases between. CDR3 length equals 14 residues. The CDR3 DNA follows: TGCAGTGCTAGACGGACACGTCTACAAGAGACCCAGTACTTC. Encoded protein: CSARRTRLQETQYF.

This chain links TRBV20-1 with TRBJ1-4, with 7 positions matching TRBD1. With 6 bases clipped from V and 3 bases from J, the junction kept 4 bases outside the gene matches. The length of the CDR3 is 13 residues. The germline gives CDR1 DFQATT, CDR2 SNEGSKA (reference sequence). The CDR3 loop reads CSARQGANEKLFF. CDR3 coding DNA: TGCAGTGCCAGGCAGGGGGCTAATGAAAAACTGTTTTTT.

This clonotype appeared a few times. CDR3 nucleotide sequence: TGTGCCAGCAGCTCGGGACCGATCTCCTACGAGCAGTACTTC. Translating gives CASSSGPISYEQYF. The gene calls are TRBV11-2 and TRBJ2-7; D is tentatively TRBD1 or TRBD2 (5 bases each). The CDR3 covers 14 residues. Germline V gives CDR1 SGHAT, CDR2 FQNNGV. With 4 bases removed from V and 0 bases from J, the gap between germline ends came to 10 bases.

The CDR3 DNA sequence: TGCAGTGCGTTAGGACTCGAAGGCTACACCTTC. Its translation is CSALGLEGYTF. J is TRBJ1-2 and V is TRBV20-1; D is unclear. V was shortened by 6 bases and J by 8 bases, with 13 bases between the two germline ends. There are 11 residues in the CDR3. Germline V gene lookup returns CDR1 DFQATT and CDR2 SNEGSKA (reference sequence).

Turning to this clonotype: Its ends do not fully match the called genes, so a read error is possible. The chain recombines TRBV2 with TRBJ1-2, with TRBD1 identical over 7 bases. This CDR3 comprises 14 residues. CDR1 and CDR2 from the germline V gene are SNHLY and FYNNEI. CDR3 region: CASSFDRERVGYNF. CDR3 sequence (DNA): TGTGCCAGCAGTTTCGACAGGGAAAGAGTTGGCTACAACTTC.

The rearrangement links TRBV27 to TRBJ2-1; weak D call: TRBD2 (6 bases). V gave up 5 bases and J gave up 9 bases, with 20 bases separating them. This CDR3 spans 15 amino acids. CDR1 is MNHEY and CDR2 is SMNVEV in the germline V gene (reference sequence). The CDR3 loop is CASSPPGLQVGEQFF. The CDR3 nucleotides read TGTGCCAGCAGTCCCCCGGGACTCCAGGTCGGTGAGCAGTTCTTC.

The chain joins TRBV4-3 to TRBJ2-1, with a weak D call TRBD2 (6 bases). Between the trimmed V and J ends, which lost 5 bases and 4 bases, there was a span of 15 bases. This CDR3 region has 15 residues. Germline CDR1 is LGHNA and CDR2 is YSLEER. CDR3 in amino acids: CASSEGRGRYNEQFF. The DNA for the CDR3 is TGCGCCAGCAGCGAAGGGCGGGGCAGATACAATGAGCAGTTCTTC.